The 30 T cell receptor beta chains given below trace back to one sample, sequenced in a study of CD8+ T cells in alopecia areata. Sample treatment: oral pan-JAK inhibitor, 5-10 mg twice daily. The authors extracted RNA and reverse transcribed it into cDNA as the sequencing template. Measured with immunoSEQ multiplex PCR; TCRdb has only the in-frame clones, and not every one. Of around 270,000 clones in the sample, more than 45% are singletons; the top ten hold roughly 1.8%. The specimen was CD4+ T cells sorted from blood, collected at week 24, from a patient treated with tofacitinib. These receptor sequences come from a human donor with alopecia areata.

The chain combines TRBV15 with TRBJ2-5; the match to TRBD1 covers 8 bases. Germline-derived CDR1 and CDR2 are LNHNV and YYDKDF (reference sequence). The CDR3 is made up of 15 amino acids. After removal of 3 bases from V and 4 bases from J, the junction contained 7 bases not matched to a gene. The chain's CDR3 is CATSSVDRVRETQYF. Here the CDR3 DNA reads TGTGCCACCAGCAGTGTGGACAGGGTACGAGAGACCCAGTACTTC.

This CDR3 reads CAWSGSLAGGPQDTQYF. The CDR3 DNA reads as TGTGCCTGGAGCGGGAGCCTAGCGGGGGGACCCCAGGATACGCAGTATTTT. This chain connects TRBV30 to TRBJ2-3; 11 bases line up with TRBD2. Germline CDR1 GTSNPN, CDR2 SVGIG (reference sequence). V lost 3 bases and J lost 6; bases outside the gene matches: 14. The CDR3 runs to 17 residues.

Concerning this clone itself: The identical CDR3 is also encoded by other nucleotide sequences in the sample. V usage is TRBV5-1 and J usage is TRBJ2-5; D is uncertain. The V and J ends lost 0 bases and 3 bases respectively, with 6 bases between them. The CDR3 runs to 13 residues. Germline CDR1 reads SGHRS; CDR2 reads YFSETQ. For the CDR3, the DNA is TGCGCCAGCAGCTTGGGGCAGGAAGAGACCCAGTACTTC. Protein: CASSLGQEETQYF.

The sample holds a few counts of this clone. This rearrangement joins TRBV29-1 to TRBJ2-5; 10 nucleotides match TRBD2. Germline V gives CDR1 SQVTM, CDR2 ANQGSEA. With 4 bases clipped from V and 4 bases from J, the junction kept 6 bases outside the gene matches. The length of the CDR3 is 14 residues. This CDR3 is CSVGPSGGGETQYF. In nucleotides, the CDR3 is TGCAGCGTTGGGCCTAGCGGGGGTGGAGAGACCCAGTACTTC.

This chain joins TRBV30 and TRBJ1-1; D is ambiguous. There are 11 residues in the CDR3. The germline V gene encodes CDR1 GTSNPN and CDR2 SVGIG (reference sequence). V shed 4 bases and J shed 3 bases, with 6 bases lying between them. DNA for the CDR3: TGTGCCTGGACCCAAGACACTGAAGCTTTCTTT. Its protein product is CAWTQDTEAFF.

The chain links TRBV30 to TRBJ1-2, with TRBD1 as a possible D gene (6 bases). The CDR3 runs to 18 residues. The V and J ends lost 3 bases and 0 bases respectively, with 23 bases between them. Looked up from germline, CDR1 is GTSNPN and CDR2 is SVGIG (reference sequence). CDR3 protein: CAWSVRTGKGGANYGYTF. The CDR3 coding sequence is TGTGCCTGGAGCGTCCGAACAGGGAAAGGTGGAGCTAACTATGGCTACACCTTC.

This sequence joins TRBV4-1 and TRBJ1-2; D is perhaps TRBD1 (5 bases). The V end was cut by 1 base, the J end by 5 bases, with 11 bases between. This CDR3 contains 14 residues. The germline CDR1 and CDR2 sequences are MGHRA and YSYEKL. The chain's CDR3 is CASSQGDRSYGYTF. The CDR3 DNA reads as TGCGCCAGCAGCCAAGGAGACAGATCTTATGGCTACACCTTC.

The CDR3 loop reads CASSQSLLETQYF. As DNA, the CDR3 is TGCGCCAGCAGCCAAAGTCTCCTAGAAACGCAGTATTTT. This chain uses TRBV4-3 with TRBJ2-3; D not certain. The V gene lost 2 bases and the J gene lost 9 bases, with 12 bases spanning the gap. CDR1 and CDR2 (germline): LGHNA, YSLEER. The CDR3 extends over 13 amino acids.

The CDR3 nucleotides are TGTGCCAGCAGCCCGTGGGAGGCTAACTATGGCTACACCTTC. Translation: CASSPWEANYGYTF. The rearrangement joins TRBV7-9 to TRBJ1-2; no reliable D call. There are 14 residues in the CDR3. V gave up 5 bases and J gave up 0 bases, with 10 bases separating them. Germline V CDR1 and CDR2: SEHNR, FQNEAQ (reference sequence).

The V gene is TRBV30, the J gene TRBJ2-1, with a tentative D call TRBD2 (5 bases). V lost 0 bases to trimming and J lost 0 bases, with 9 bases between them. Germline V CDR1 and CDR2: GTSNPN, SVGIG (reference sequence). The CDR3 contains 15 residues. The CDR3 loop is CAWSVQGSSYNEQFF. The CDR3 DNA sequence: TGTGCCTGGAGTGTACAAGGGAGCTCCTACAATGAGCAGTTCTTC.

This clone was counted a few times. This chain links TRBV15 with TRBJ1-5, with TRBD1 matching over 9 bases. The CDR3 loop spans 15 amino acids. The germline gives CDR1 LNHNV, CDR2 YYDKDF (reference sequence). Trimming removed 2 bases from V and 3 bases from J; junction bases left unmatched: 2. CDR3 sequence: CATSRTGGLNQPQHF. DNA of the CDR3: TGTGCCACCAGCAGAACAGGGGGCCTCAATCAGCCCCAGCATTTT.

The chain joins TRBV9 to TRBJ2-7, with D uncertain. V shed 0 bases and J shed 0 bases, with 13 bases lying between them. This CDR3 is 16 amino acids long. Germline V gene lookup returns CDR1 SGDLS and CDR2 YYNGEE. CDR3 nucleotide sequence: TGTGCCAGCAGCGTAGGGCGTTCGGCAAACTCCTACGAGCAGTACTTC. Encoded protein: CASSVGRSANSYEQYF.

The rearrangement joins TRBV29-1 to TRBJ1-3, with a tentative D call TRBD1 (6 bases). Per germline, CDR1 SQVTM and CDR2 ANQGSEA. The CDR3 sequence is 18 residues long. Trimming cost V 7 bases and J 0 bases, with 25 bases left between them. The CDR3 bases are TGCAGCGCCATTATCTCTATCGGGGGCATCAGCTCTGGAAACACCATATATTTT. It is translated as CSAIISIGGISSGNTIYF. Based on the CDR3 plus reference TRBV29-1 and TRBJ1-3, the full variable domain is SAVISQKPSRDICQRGTSLTIQCQVDSQVTMMFWYRQQPGQSLTLIATANQGSEATYESGFVIDKFPISRPNLTFSTLTVSNMSPEDSSIYLCSAIISIGGISSGNTIYFGEGSWLTVV.

This clone was observed a handful of times. This chain links TRBV29-1 with TRBJ2-1, with D tentatively TRBD2 (7 bases). CDR3 size: 19 residues. Germline V gene sequence: CDR1 SQVTM, CDR2 ANQGSEA. Trimming removed 1 base at V and 3 bases at J, with 25 bases between. The CDR3 bases are TGCAGCGTTGAAGTCAGGGGACAACGTCGGGGGGCAAGCTACAATGAGCAGTTCTTC. It codes for CSVEVRGQRRGASYNEQFF.

The count of this clone is one. This chain links TRBV5-1 with TRBJ2-1, with 12 bases fitting TRBD2. This CDR3 has 15 amino acids. CDR1 is SGHRS and CDR2 is YFSETQ in the germline V gene. V was pared by 3 bases and J by 5 bases, with 3 bases of the junction left unmatched. CDR3 bases: TGCGCCAGCAGCTCCCGGACTAGCGGGAACAATGAGCAGTTCTTC. Amino acid sequence: CASSSRTSGNNEQFF.

V and J are TRBV29-1 and TRBJ2-3; 8 bases align to TRBD1. The CDR3 consists of 12 residues. V trimming: 7 bases; J trimming: 0 bases; junction bases outside the gene matches: 0. Germline CDR1 is SQVTM and CDR2 is ANQGSEA. CDR3 loop: CSDRGSTDTQYF. In DNA, the CDR3 is TGCAGCGACAGGGGGAGCACAGATACGCAGTATTTT.

This chain links TRBV4-1 with TRBJ2-7; 7 nucleotides match TRBD2. This CDR3 spans 17 amino acids. V shed 2 bases and J 1 base; nucleotides not matched to a gene: 11. Germline CDR1 reads MGHRA; CDR2 reads YSYEKL. DNA of the CDR3: TGCGCCAGCAGCCAACCGCTCCTACCGGGGGGTTCCTACGAGCAGTACTTC. Its protein is CASSQPLLPGGSYEQYF.

This clone appeared a few times. This chain joins TRBV10-3 and TRBJ1-5, with TRBD1 as a possible D gene (6 bases). The germline V gene encodes CDR1 ENHRY and CDR2 SYGVKD. The length of the CDR3 is 15 residues. Trimming stripped 0 bases from V and 15 bases from J, with 21 bases between. In DNA, the CDR3 is TGTGCCATCAGTGAGTCGGACAGTGGATTAACGGCAAGGCATTTT. Translation gives CAISESDSGLTARHF.

This clone showed up just a few times. The rearrangement joins TRBV29-1 to TRBJ2-3; 8 nucleotides line up with TRBD2. CDR1 is SQVTM and CDR2 is ANQGSEA in the germline V gene. V trimming: 7 bases; J trimming: 2 bases; junction bases outside the gene matches: 5. CDR3 length equals 13 residues. DNA for the CDR3: TGCAGCGCGTCGGGGGGGACCACAGATACGCAGTATTTT. Translated, it gives CSASGGTTDTQYF.

The J gene is TRBJ2-7, the V gene TRBV9, with D possibly matching TRBD1 (6 bases). Germline CDR1 reads SGDLS; CDR2 reads YYNGEE. The CDR3 consists of 12 residues. V shed 7 bases and J shed 1 base, with 9 bases lying between them. DNA of the CDR3: TGTGCCAGCGGCGGACAGTCCTACGAGCAGTACTTC. Amino acid sequence: CASGGQSYEQYF. Together with reference TRBV9 and TRBJ2-7, the CDR3 gives the full variable domain: DSGVTQTPKHLITATGQRVTLRCSPRSGDLSVYWYQQSLDQGLQFLIQYYNGEERAKGNILERFSAQQFPDLHSELNLSSLELGDSALYFCASGGQSYEQYFGPGTRLTVT.

The genes are TRBV7-2 and TRBJ2-3, with D perhaps being TRBD1 or TRBD2 (5 bases each). Germline assignment: CDR1 SGHTA and CDR2 FQGNSA. This CDR3 comprises 14 residues. The V gene lost 3 bases and the J gene lost 1 base, with 8 bases spanning the gap. Here the CDR3 reads CASSFRDRTDTQYF. The CDR3 DNA sequence: TGTGCCAGCAGCTTCCGGGACCGCACAGATACGCAGTATTTT.

The rearrangement joins TRBV27 to TRBJ2-1; D remains ambiguous. The CDR3 sequence is 16 residues long. V lost 2 bases to trimming and J lost 2 bases, with 13 bases between them. In germline, CDR1 is MNHEY, CDR2 SMNVEV (reference sequence). The CDR3 nucleotides are TGTGCCAGCAGTTTAGTTCCCAGCTTCCCCTACAATGAGCAGTTCTTC. Protein: CASSLVPSFPYNEQFF.

The chain carries TRBV7-2 and TRBJ2-7, with D perhaps TRBD1 or TRBD2 (5 bases each). This CDR3 spans 15 amino acids. CDR1 is SGHTA, CDR2 FQGNSA, per germline. With 5 bases removed from V and 2 bases from J, the gap between germline ends came to 16 bases. The CDR3 sequence is CASSPGVGTTYEQYF. The CDR3 DNA sequence: TGTGCCAGCAGCCCCGGGGTGGGGACGACCTACGAGCAGTACTTC.

This sequence joins TRBV6-5 and TRBJ2-1; D is perhaps TRBD1 (6 bases). Germline CDR1 and CDR2: MNHEY and SVGAGI. The CDR3 spans 15 residues. The V gene lost 10 bases and the J gene lost 3 bases, with 19 bases spanning the gap. The CDR3 loop reads CATHRMGAGYNEQFF. In DNA form, the CDR3 reads TGTGCCACTCATCGAATGGGGGCTGGCTACAATGAGCAGTTCTTC.

The rearrangement uses TRBV30 and TRBJ1-6, with 9 bases fitting TRBD1. CDR1 and CDR2 (germline): GTSNPN, SVGIG (reference sequence). The CDR3 consists of 14 residues. V shed 8 bases, J shed 8 bases, and the junction held 10 bases outside the gene matches. CDR3 sequence reads: CAGTEGQGYSPLHF. The CDR3 nucleotides are TGTGCCGGGACGGAGGGACAGGGTTATTCACCCCTCCACTTT.

In this sample, this clone turned up a few times. The genes are TRBV7-8 and TRBJ2-1; no definite D call. Per the germline V gene, CDR1 is SGHVS and CDR2 is FQNEAQ. The CDR3 runs 15 residues. V was cut by 2 bases and J by 0 bases, with 8 bases left in between. The CDR3 nucleotides are TGTGCCAGCAGCTTAATGGGTAGCTCCTACAATGAGCAGTTCTTC. Encoded protein: CASSLMGSSYNEQFF.

The chain combines TRBV30 with TRBJ2-7, with D unresolved. The length of the CDR3 is 12 residues. V was cut by 5 bases and J by 6 bases, with 14 bases left in between. Germline-derived CDR1 and CDR2 are GTSNPN and SVGIG (reference sequence). DNA of the CDR3: TGTGCCTGGTCTACCCAGGTGATCGAGCAGTACTTC. It yields the protein CAWSTQVIEQYF.

V usage is TRBV6-5 and J usage is TRBJ2-3; D call uncertain. The germline CDR1 and CDR2 sequences are MNHEY and SVGAGI. The CDR3 length is 13 residues. Trimming took off 6 bases at V and 1 base at J, with 8 bases between the two ends. CDR3 in amino acids: CASSRIRTDTQYF. CDR3 nucleotides: TGTGCCAGCAGCCGAATACGCACAGATACGCAGTATTTT.

The genes are TRBV7-2 and TRBJ2-7; D call uncertain. V dropped 2 bases and J dropped 6 bases, with 11 bases sitting between them. The germline V gene has CDR1 SGHTA and CDR2 FQGNSA. This CDR3 has 13 residues. The CDR3 sequence is CASSLSKAGEQYF. The CDR3 nucleotides read TGTGCCAGCAGCTTATCCAAGGCAGGCGAGCAGTACTTC.

The J gene is TRBJ1-4, the V gene TRBV7-6; 7 bases are a match to TRBD1. Germline V CDR1 and CDR2: SGHVS, FNYEAQ. The length of the CDR3 is 16 residues. The V gene end was trimmed by 5 bases and the J gene end by 3 bases; junction bases not matched to a gene: 9. CDR3 sequence: CASSDPYRGSNEKLFF. Here the CDR3 DNA reads TGTGCCAGCAGCGACCCGTACAGGGGATCTAATGAAAAACTGTTTTTT.